The 9 T cell receptor beta chains below were found in one sample sequenced in a study of identical twins. TCRdb redid the calling of the 5' RACE reads with MiXCR, one entry per CDR3 protein. Of 200,000 to 300,000 distinct CDR3 sequences listed, roughly a tenth are singletons. Input material: memory T cells sorted from blood. The origin of the receptors is a man aged 50-59 years in good health.

This clonotype was counted between two and nine times. The gene calls are TRBV29-1 and TRBJ2-3; D possibly corresponds to TRBD2 (5 bases). The length of the CDR3 is 13 residues. The germline V and J ends were trimmed by 3 bases and 4 bases, with 11 bases remaining between them. The germline V gene encodes CDR1 SQVTM and CDR2 ANQGSEA. The CDR3 DNA follows: TGCAGCGTTGAGACACCGGAGGCAGATACGCAGTATTTT. This gives the protein CSVETPEADTQYF.

This sequence joins TRBV28 and TRBJ2-2, with TRBD1 as a possible D gene (6 bases). The V gene lost 3 bases and the J gene lost 2 bases, with 10 bases spanning the gap. The CDR3 totals 15 residues. Germline loops: CDR1 MDHEN, CDR2 SYDVKM. The CDR3 coding sequence is TGTGCCAGCAGTTTCGCAGGGGCCAACACCGGGGAGCTGTTTTTT. Translation: CASSFAGANTGELFF.

The J gene is TRBJ2-3, the V gene TRBV7-9; D gene ambiguous. Looked up from germline, CDR1 is SEHNR and CDR2 is FQNEAQ (reference sequence). Deletions cut 2 bases from V and 4 bases from J, with 7 bases between. The CDR3 is 13 amino acids. The chain's CDR3 is CASSLTTPDTQYF. CDR3 DNA: TGTGCCAGCAGCTTAACGACCCCAGATACGCAGTATTTT. Drawing the rest from reference TRBV7-9 and TRBJ2-3, the complete variable domain is DTGVSQNPRHKITKRGQNVTFRCDPISEHNRLYWYRQTLGQGPEFLTYFQNEAQLEKSRLLSDRFSAERPKGSFSTLEIQRTEQGDSAMYLCASSLTTPDTQYFGPGTRLTVL.

This clonotype came up many times. The V gene is TRBV12-3 or TRBV12-4, the J gene TRBJ2-6; weak D call: TRBD2 (6 bases). V gave up 1 base and J gave up 4 bases, with 14 bases separating them. The CDR3 has 17 residues. The CDR3 DNA reads as TGTGCCAGCAGTTTAGTAGTGCGGGGTGCCGGGGCCAACGTCCTGACTTTC. Translating it yields CASSLVVRGAGANVLTF.

At least ten counts were recorded for this clonotype. This chain uses TRBV4-2 with TRBJ2-7; D uncertain. The CDR3 sequence is 13 residues long. V lost 1 base and J 6 bases, leaving 10 bases between the germline ends. Germline V gene lookup returns CDR1 LGHNA and CDR2 YNFKEQ. The DNA of the CDR3 is TGTGCCAGCAGCCAAGGGTCAGGACGCGAGCAGTACTTC. This translates into CASSQGSGREQYF.

This clonotype was counted only a few times. This chain joins TRBV27 and TRBJ2-1; 9 nucleotides line up with TRBD2. This CDR3 is 16 amino acids long. CDR1 MNHEY and CDR2 SMNVEV come from the germline V gene (reference sequence). The ends lost 6 bases at V and 0 bases at J; junction bases unmatched: 6. The CDR3 nucleotides are TGTGCCAGCAGATCGGGACTAGCAGTCTCCTACAATGAGCAGTTCTTC. Its translation: CASRSGLAVSYNEQFF.

This rearrangement joins TRBV10-3 to TRBJ2-1; 10 bases map to TRBD2. The CDR3 spans 15 residues. Germline CDR1 ENHRY, CDR2 SYGVKD. J gave up 3 bases and V 5 bases, and 4 bases lay outside the gene matches. The CDR3 spells CAISPSGRDYNEQFF. The DNA of the CDR3 is TGTGCCATCAGTCCTAGCGGGAGAGACTACAATGAGCAGTTCTTC.

The CDR3 spells CSVEEFGGPGTEAFF. The CDR3 DNA sequence: TGCAGCGTTGAAGAATTCGGGGGCCCGGGGACTGAAGCTTTCTTT. The chain combines TRBV29-1 with TRBJ1-1; maybe TRBD1 (6 bases). Trimming removed 0 bases from V and 5 bases from J, with 16 bases in between. The CDR3 contains 15 residues. Germline V gene sequence: CDR1 SQVTM, CDR2 ANQGSEA.

This clonotype was observed many times. This sequence joins TRBV20-1 and TRBJ1-1; no firm D call. The CDR3 extends over 12 amino acids. CDR1 is DFQATT, CDR2 SNEGSKA, per germline (reference sequence). V gave up 3 bases and J gave up 5 bases, with 10 bases separating them. CDR3 amino acids: CSASQIGTEAFF. Here the CDR3 DNA reads TGCAGTGCTAGTCAGATCGGGACTGAAGCTTTCTTT.